This TCR beta chain was captured in a study of spatial heterogeneity in lung cancer (dated by TCRdb to the late 2010s). Study-wide context: Donors were some 67 patients with early-stage, untreated non-small cell lung cancer from the lung TRACERx cohort. Follow-up PBMC samples were sequenced whenever available, with the median time to follow-up being 2 to 3 years after resection. More beta-chain than alpha-chain transcripts were consistently detected, likely reflecting higher beta-chain transcript abundance. In the raw uncorrected reads, each unique combination of TCR and UMI appeared more than ten times on average. In non-small cell lung cancer, the study quantitatively compared TCR alpha and beta repertoires across several tumor regions, matched nontumor lung, and blood. Nonsynonymous mutation counts, determined by whole-exome sequencing of tumor tissue, were related to features of the TCR repertoire. At surgery, both alpha and beta chains were TCR-sequenced in some 220 tumor regions, fewer than 85 matched nontumor lung samples and a few dozen PBMC samples.

With respect to this clonotype: Its antigen is not yet known. Base quality data are lacking; no much larger clone is found one base away.

The CDR3 starts with the cysteine, ends with the phenylalanine, and has 16 residues. Kept here is only the CDR3 DNA, which spans 48 bases and is read in frame from base 1. The junction shows trimming of 0 bases on V and 1 base on J, plus 13 bases between the germline ends. CDR1 SGHRS and CDR2 YFSETQ are derived from the germline V gene. The library came from 5' RACE. Sequenced on a NextSeq 500. The TCR library protocol attached a unique molecular identifier to each TCR cDNA molecule to allow correction of PCR and sequencing errors. Concerning the study's data processing: TCR identification, UMI-based error correction and CDR3 extraction were all carried out with Decombinator tools. Expanded TCRs were defined as those above a frequency of 2 per 1,000, corresponding to the top 1% of the tumor frequency distribution. Rényi diversity was computed with the R vegan package after subsampling each repertoire 100 times to 5,000 TCRs. To build CDR3 similarity networks, amino acid triplet string-kernel similarity was used, and CDR3s were connected when their pairwise similarity was above 0.82. TCRdb passed the public sequencing reads through fastp at Q25 and MiXCR, retaining productive beta sequences. One record per CDR3 amino acid sequence lists the most common genes and DNA. Here the V and J calls rest on TCRdb's processing, not on the authors' analysis. The sample table holds around 110,000 distinct CDR3 sequences, of which about 12% were seen once. Clones ranked in the top ten supply 16% of the sample.

This specimen's time point label, per the study, means: blood at routine non-recurrence follow-up after resection. Without any cell sorting, TCR sequencing was performed on whole RNA extracted either from tumor and nontumor lung tissue or from cryopreserved PBMC samples. Only patients for whom sufficient RNA was available from at least two tumor regions were selected for TCR sequencing. The study at large found these results: Confirming at a functional level the hypothesis that regional TCRs recognize regional mutations was considered to require additional single-cell paired TCR alpha and beta sequencing. Only 14 patients were included in comparisons of baseline and follow-up blood repertoires. Ubiquitous expanded tumor TCRs were found in blood more often at tumor resection than at routine follow-up.

Sequenced here: PBMCs, sampled at follow-up. Recombination joined TRBV5-1 with TRBJ2-5; possibly the D gene is TRBD2, per 6 matching bases. The TCR comes from a male donor with early-stage non-small cell lung cancer. The CDR3 in this case is CASSLAVAGSQETQYF. The DNA sequence is TGCGCCAGCAGCTTGGCCGTCGCGGGAAGCCAAGAGACCCAGTACTTC. With the portions outside the CDR3 filled from the reference TRBV5-1 and TRBJ2-5 genes, the complete variable region becomes KAGVTQTPRYLIKTRGQQVTLSCSPISGHRSVSWYQQTPGQGLQFLFEYFSETQRNKGNFPGRFSGRQFSNSRSEMNVSTLELGDSALYLCASSLAVAGSQETQYFGPGTRLLVL.